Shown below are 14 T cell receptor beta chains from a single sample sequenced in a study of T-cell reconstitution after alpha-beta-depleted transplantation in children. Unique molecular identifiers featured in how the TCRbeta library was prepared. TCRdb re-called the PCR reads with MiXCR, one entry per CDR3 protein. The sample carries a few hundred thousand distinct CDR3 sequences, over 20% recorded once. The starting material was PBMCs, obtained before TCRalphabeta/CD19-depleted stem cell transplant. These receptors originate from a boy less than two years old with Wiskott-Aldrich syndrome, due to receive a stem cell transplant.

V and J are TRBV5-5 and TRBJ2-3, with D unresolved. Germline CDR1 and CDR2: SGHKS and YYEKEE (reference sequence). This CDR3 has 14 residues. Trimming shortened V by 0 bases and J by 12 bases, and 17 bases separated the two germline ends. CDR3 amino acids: CASSLDLLTRSQYF. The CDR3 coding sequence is TGTGCCAGCAGCTTGGACCTACTCACAAGATCCCAGTATTTT.

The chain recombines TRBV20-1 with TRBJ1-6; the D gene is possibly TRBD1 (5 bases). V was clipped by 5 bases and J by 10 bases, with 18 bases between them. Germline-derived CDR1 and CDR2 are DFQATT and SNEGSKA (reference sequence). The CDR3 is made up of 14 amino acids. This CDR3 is CSALLAGPGSPLHF. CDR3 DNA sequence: TGCAGTGCTCTACTGGCAGGGCCCGGGTCACCCCTCCACTTT.

CDR3 residues: CSASRSGELFF. The DNA of the CDR3 is TGCAGTGCTAGTCGGTCCGGGGAGCTGTTTTTT. This chain uses TRBV20-1 with TRBJ2-2; D is unresolved. Per the germline V gene, CDR1 is DFQATT and CDR2 is SNEGSKA (reference sequence). V dropped 3 bases and J dropped 6 bases, with 5 bases sitting between them. This CDR3 contains 11 residues.

This chain's CDR3 is CASSQEGNEESEAFF. For the CDR3, the DNA is TGTGCCAGCAGCCAAGAGGGCAATGAGGAGTCAGAAGCTTTCTTT. The chain uses TRBV4-2 and TRBJ1-1; D is undetermined. The CDR3 consists of 15 residues. V lost 0 bases, J lost 8 bases, and 16 bases lay in between. Germline V gene sequence: CDR1 LGHNA, CDR2 YNFKEQ.

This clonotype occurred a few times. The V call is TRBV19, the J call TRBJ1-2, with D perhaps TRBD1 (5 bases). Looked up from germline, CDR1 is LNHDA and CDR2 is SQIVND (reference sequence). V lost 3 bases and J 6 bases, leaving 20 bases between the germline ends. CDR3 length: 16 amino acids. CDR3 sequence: CASSINGQGSRHGYTF. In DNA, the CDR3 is TGTGCCAGTAGTATTAATGGGCAGGGCAGCAGGCATGGCTACACCTTC.

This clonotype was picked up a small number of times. The CDR3 DNA sequence: TGCGCCAGCAGCTTGGCCGGGACTCCCGGGGAGCTGTTTTTT. This translates into CASSLAGTPGELFF. This chain joins TRBV5-1 and TRBJ2-2; TRBD2 is a possible D gene (6 bases). Trimming took off 0 bases at V and 6 bases at J, with 9 bases between the two ends. This CDR3 has 14 amino acids. The germline V gene has CDR1 SGHRS and CDR2 YFSETQ.

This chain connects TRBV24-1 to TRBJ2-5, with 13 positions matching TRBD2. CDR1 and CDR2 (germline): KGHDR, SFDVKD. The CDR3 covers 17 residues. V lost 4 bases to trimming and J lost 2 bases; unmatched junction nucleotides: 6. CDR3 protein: CATSDLGLAGAQETQYF. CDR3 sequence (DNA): TGTGCCACCAGTGACTTAGGACTAGCGGGAGCTCAAGAGACCCAGTACTTC.

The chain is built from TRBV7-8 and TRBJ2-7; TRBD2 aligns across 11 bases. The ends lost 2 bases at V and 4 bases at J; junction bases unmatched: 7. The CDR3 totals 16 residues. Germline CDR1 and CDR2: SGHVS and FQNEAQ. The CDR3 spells CASSLRASGRMYEQYF. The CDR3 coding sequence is TGTGCCAGCAGCTTAAGGGCTAGCGGGAGGATGTACGAGCAGTACTTC.

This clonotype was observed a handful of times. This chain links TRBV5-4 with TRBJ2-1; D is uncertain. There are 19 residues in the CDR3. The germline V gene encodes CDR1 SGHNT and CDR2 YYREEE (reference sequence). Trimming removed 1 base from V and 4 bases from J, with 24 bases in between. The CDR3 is CASSLPPSNRFAAYNEQFF. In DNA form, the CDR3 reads TGTGCCAGCAGCTTGCCCCCTAGTAATCGGTTTGCGGCTTACAATGAGCAGTTCTTC.

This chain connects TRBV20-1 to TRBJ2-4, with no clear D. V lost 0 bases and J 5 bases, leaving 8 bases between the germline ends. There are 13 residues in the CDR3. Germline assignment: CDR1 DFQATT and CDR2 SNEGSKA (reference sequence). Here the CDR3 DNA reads TGCAGTGCTAGAGAGTTACAGCAAAACATTCAGTACTTC. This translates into CSARELQQNIQYF.

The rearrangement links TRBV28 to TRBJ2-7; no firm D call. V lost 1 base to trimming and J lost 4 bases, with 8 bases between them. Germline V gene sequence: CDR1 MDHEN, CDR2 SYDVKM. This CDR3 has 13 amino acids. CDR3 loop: CASSLFYRYEQYF. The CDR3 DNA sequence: TGTGCCAGCAGTTTATTTTACCGATACGAGCAGTACTTC.

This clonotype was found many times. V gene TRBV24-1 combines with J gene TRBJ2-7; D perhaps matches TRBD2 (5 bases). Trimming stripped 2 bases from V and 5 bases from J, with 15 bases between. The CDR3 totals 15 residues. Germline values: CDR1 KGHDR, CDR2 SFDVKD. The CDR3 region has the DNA TGTGCCACCAGTGATTCACCTGGGTCGGGAAACGAGCAGTACTTC. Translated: CATSDSPGSGNEQYF.

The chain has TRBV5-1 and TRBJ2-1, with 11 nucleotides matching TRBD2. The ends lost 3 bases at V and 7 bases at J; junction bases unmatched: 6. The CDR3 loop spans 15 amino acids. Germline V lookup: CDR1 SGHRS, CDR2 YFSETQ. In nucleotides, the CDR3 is TGCGCCAGCAGCTCGGGACTAGCGGAGGGGAATGAGCAGTTCTTC. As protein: CASSSGLAEGNEQFF. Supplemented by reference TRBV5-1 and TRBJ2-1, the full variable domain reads KAGVTQTPRYLIKTRGQQVTLSCSPISGHRSVSWYQQTPGQGLQFLFEYFSETQRNKGNFPGRFSGRQFSNSRSEMNVSTLELGDSALYLCASSSGLAEGNEQFFGPGTRLTVL.

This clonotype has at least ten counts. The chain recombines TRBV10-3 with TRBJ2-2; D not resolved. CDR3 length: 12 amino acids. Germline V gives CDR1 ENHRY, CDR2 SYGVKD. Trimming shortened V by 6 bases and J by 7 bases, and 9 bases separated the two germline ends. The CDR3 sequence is CAISPGGGELFF. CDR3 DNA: TGTGCCATCAGCCCGGGTGGCGGGGAGCTGTTTTTT.